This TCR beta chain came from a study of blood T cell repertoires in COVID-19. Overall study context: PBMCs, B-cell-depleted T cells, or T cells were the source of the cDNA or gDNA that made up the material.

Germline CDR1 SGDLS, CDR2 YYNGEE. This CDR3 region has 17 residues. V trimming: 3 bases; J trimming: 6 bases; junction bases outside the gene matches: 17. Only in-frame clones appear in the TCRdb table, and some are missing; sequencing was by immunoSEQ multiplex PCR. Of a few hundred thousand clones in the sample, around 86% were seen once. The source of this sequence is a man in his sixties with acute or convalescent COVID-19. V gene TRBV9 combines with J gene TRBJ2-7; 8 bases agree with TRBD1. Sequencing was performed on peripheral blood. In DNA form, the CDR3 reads TGTGCCAGCAGCGGCACTCTTCTGGACAGGGTAGGTGGCGAGCAGTACTTC. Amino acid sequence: CASSGTLLDRVGGEQYF.